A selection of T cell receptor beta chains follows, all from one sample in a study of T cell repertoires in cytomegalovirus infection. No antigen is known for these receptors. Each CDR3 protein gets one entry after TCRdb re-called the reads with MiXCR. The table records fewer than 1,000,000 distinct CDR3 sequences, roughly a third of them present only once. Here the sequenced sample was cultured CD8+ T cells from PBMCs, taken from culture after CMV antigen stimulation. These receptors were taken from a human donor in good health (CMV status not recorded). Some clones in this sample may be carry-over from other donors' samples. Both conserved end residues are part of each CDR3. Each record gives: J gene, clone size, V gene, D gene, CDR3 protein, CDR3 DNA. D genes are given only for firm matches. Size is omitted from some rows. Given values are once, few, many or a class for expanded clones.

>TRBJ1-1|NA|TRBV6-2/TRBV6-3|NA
CASSQFGLDHTEAFF
TGTGCCAGCAGCCAGTTTGGACTCGATCACACTGAAGCTTTCTTT
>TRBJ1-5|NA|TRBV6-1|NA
CASSEISNQPQHF
TGTGCCAGCAGTGAAATTAGCAATCAGCCCCAGCATTTT
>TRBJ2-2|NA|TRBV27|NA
CASRKHGTGELFF
TGTGCCAGCAGGAAGCACGGCACCGGGGAGCTGTTTTTT
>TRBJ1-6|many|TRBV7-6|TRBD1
CASSGTDNSPLHF
TGTGCCAGCAGCGGGACAGATAATTCACCCCTCCACTTT
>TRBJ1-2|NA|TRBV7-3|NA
CASSFGFRGYTF
TGTGCCAGCAGCTTTGGGTTCCGCGGCTACACCTTC
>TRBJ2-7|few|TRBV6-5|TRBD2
CASSYRSRGGEQYF
TGTGCCAGCAGTTATAGATCACGGGGGGGCGAGCAGTACTTC
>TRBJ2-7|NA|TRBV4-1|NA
CASSQHGNEQYF
TGCGCCAGCAGCCAGCACGGGAACGAGCAGTACTTC
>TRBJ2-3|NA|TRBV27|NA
CASSLLAIPPDTQYF
TGTGCCAGCAGTTTACTAGCGATCCCCCCAGATACGCAGTATTTT
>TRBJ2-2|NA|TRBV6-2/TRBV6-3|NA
CASSQPRRGGNTGELFF
TGTGCCAGCAGTCAACCTCGTAGGGGGGGGAACACCGGGGAGCTGTTTTTT
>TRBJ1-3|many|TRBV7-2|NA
CASRPTGHPYTIYF
TGTGCCAGCAGACCAACAGGGCACCCTTACACCATATATTTT
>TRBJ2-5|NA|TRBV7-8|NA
CASSLATTRPRETQYF
TGTGCCAGCAGCTTAGCGACGACTAGACCGCGAGAGACCCAGTACTTC
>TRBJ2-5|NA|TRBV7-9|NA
CASSLGPRLQETQYF
TGTGCCAGCAGCTTAGGCCCTCGGCTCCAAGAGACCCAGTACTTC
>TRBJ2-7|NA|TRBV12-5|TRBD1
CASGRQGTYEQYF
TGTGCTAGTGGACGACAGGGGACCTACGAGCAGTACTTC
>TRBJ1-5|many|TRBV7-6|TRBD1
CASSTGTGGPDSNQPQHF
TGTGCCAGCAGCACCGGGACAGGGGGCCCCGATAGCAATCAGCCCCAGCATTTT
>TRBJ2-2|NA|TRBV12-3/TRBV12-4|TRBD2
CASGLRRGGRSDTGELFF
TGTGCCAGCGGTTTAAGGCGGGGGGGCAGGTCGGACACCGGGGAGCTGTTTTTT
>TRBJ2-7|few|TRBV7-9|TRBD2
CASRSTTSGHYEQYF
TGTGCCAGCAGGTCAACGACTAGCGGTCACTACGAGCAGTACTTC
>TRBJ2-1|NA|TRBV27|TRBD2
CASIFRGRLAGGRDEQFF
TGTGCCAGCATCTTCAGAGGGAGACTAGCGGGGGGAAGAGATGAGCAGTTCTTC